These 29 T cell receptor beta chains share one sample of origin, sequenced in a study of blood T cell repertoires in COVID-19. The method was immunoSEQ multiplex PCR; TCRdb's version includes in-frame clones alone and lacks a portion of them. The sample lists 200,000 to 250,000 clones, 82% occurring once. Sequenced material: PBMCs or T cells enriched from blood (not recorded which). All receptors come from a woman aged 60-75 years who had recovered from COVID-19.

Only one count was recorded for this clone. The rearrangement links TRBV5-5 to TRBJ1-1; D unresolved. CDR3 length: 15 amino acids. CDR1 and CDR2 from the germline V gene are SGHKS and YYEKEE (reference sequence). Trimming removed 3 bases at V and 1 base at J, with 13 bases between. DNA for the CDR3: TGTGCCAGCAGCTGGGCAACAGCACCGAACACTGAAGCTTTCTTT. The encoded protein is CASSWATAPNTEAFF.

This chain links TRBV6-5 with TRBJ1-2; D may be TRBD1 (5 bases). The CDR3 sequence is 13 residues long. The germline V gene encodes CDR1 MNHEY and CDR2 SVGAGI. The germline V and J ends were trimmed by 5 bases and 4 bases, with 11 bases remaining between them. As DNA, the CDR3 is TGTGCCAGCAGTCAACAGGTTTCCTATGGCTACACCTTC. Translating gives CASSQQVSYGYTF.

The J gene is TRBJ2-7, the V gene TRBV4-2; 7 nucleotides agree with TRBD2. The CDR3 totals 14 residues. Looked up from germline, CDR1 is LGHNA and CDR2 is YNFKEQ. J lost 3 bases, V lost 0 bases, and 2 bases had no gene match. The CDR3 coding sequence is TGTGCCAGCAGCCAAGATGCTAGCGGCTACGAGCAGTACTTC. Residues: CASSQDASGYEQYF.

This sequence joins TRBV5-1 and TRBJ2-1; 13 positions agree with TRBD2. Unmatched junction bases numbered 0, after V lost 2 bases and J lost 4 bases. Germline V gene data show CDR1 as SGHRS and CDR2 as YFSETQ. CDR3 length: 15 residues. CDR3 protein: CASSLLAGGYNEQFF. The CDR3 DNA reads TGCGCCAGCAGCTTACTAGCGGGAGGGTACAATGAGCAGTTCTTC.

This clone was counted ten times or more. The chain carries TRBV19 and TRBJ1-5, with 7 bases lining up with TRBD1. CDR3 length equals 18 residues. With 5 bases clipped from V and 4 bases from J, the junction kept 17 bases outside the gene matches. Germline V gene data show CDR1 as LNHDA and CDR2 as SQIVND (reference sequence). CDR3 residues: CASSLGQVRGLRNQPQHF. CDR3 nucleotides: TGTGCCAGTAGTTTAGGACAGGTTAGGGGCCTAAGGAATCAGCCCCAGCATTTT.

This clone appeared a few times. The chain links TRBV7-9 to TRBJ1-2, with a weak D call TRBD1 (6 bases). The CDR3 extends over 14 amino acids. Germline CDR1 reads SEHNR; CDR2 reads FQNEAQ (reference sequence). Between the trimmed V and J ends, which lost 4 bases and 4 bases, there was a span of 13 bases. The CDR3 loop is CASSSTTGPYGYTF. CDR3 DNA sequence: TGTGCCAGCAGCTCCACGACAGGTCCCTATGGCTACACCTTC. Based on the CDR3 plus reference TRBV7-9 and TRBJ1-2, the full variable domain is DTGVSQNPRHKITKRGQNVTFRCDPISEHNRLYWYRQTLGQGPEFLTYFQNEAQLEKSRLLSDRFSAERPKGSFSTLEIQRTEQGDSAMYLCASSSTTGPYGYTFGSGTRLTVV.

The genes are TRBV7-6 and TRBJ2-7; 7 nucleotides match TRBD1. V dropped 5 bases and J dropped 6; count of bases not matched to a gene: 4. There are 12 residues in the CDR3. Germline V gives CDR1 SGHVS, CDR2 FNYEAQ. The CDR3 loop reads CASSPDRAEQYF. The CDR3 DNA reads TGTGCCAGCAGCCCCGACAGGGCCGAGCAGTACTTC.

The chain combines TRBV19 with TRBJ1-3, with D unclear. The CDR3 loop spans 15 amino acids. Germline lookup yields CDR1 LNHDA and CDR2 SQIVND (reference sequence). Trimming removed 6 bases from V and 0 bases from J, with 12 bases in between. CDR3 in DNA: TGTGCCAGTAGGTTGACGGAGAGCTCTGGAAACACCATATATTTT. Its translation: CASRLTESSGNTIYF.

The V and J genes are TRBV19 and TRBJ1-5; 7 bases align to TRBD1. This CDR3 has 13 residues. J was trimmed by 7 bases and V by 9 bases; bases with no gene match: 9. CDR1 and CDR2 from the germline V gene are LNHDA and SQIVND (reference sequence). The CDR3 reads CASTQGVHQPQHF. The CDR3 DNA follows: TGTGCCAGCACCCAGGGGGTACACCAGCCCCAGCATTTT.

This chain links TRBV5-5 with TRBJ1-1, with D perhaps TRBD1 (6 bases). Germline values: CDR1 SGHKS, CDR2 YYEKEE (reference sequence). There are 16 residues in the CDR3. The germline V and J ends were trimmed by 1 base and 5 bases, with 18 bases remaining between them. As DNA, the CDR3 is TGTGCCAGCAGCTTGACGGTCGTGGGGGCGAGGACTGAAGCTTTCTTT. Translation: CASSLTVVGARTEAFF.

The chain has TRBV7-9 and TRBJ1-2, with a tentative D call TRBD1 (5 bases). The CDR3 is 12 residues long. Per the germline V gene, CDR1 is SEHNR and CDR2 is FQNEAQ (reference sequence). V lost 0 bases to trimming and J lost 6 bases, with 5 bases between them. DNA for the CDR3: TGTGCCAGCAGCTTAGCAGGGGATGGCTACACCTTC. It is translated as CASSLAGDGYTF.

The chain joins TRBV15 to TRBJ1-6; 7 nucleotides line up with TRBD1. With 7 bases clipped from V and 8 bases from J, the junction kept 8 bases outside the gene matches. CDR3 size: 14 residues. Germline values: CDR1 LNHNV, CDR2 YYDKDF (reference sequence). CDR3 DNA sequence: TGTGCCACCAACAGGGGCCTGAGGGATTCACCCCTCCACTTT. This sequence encodes CATNRGLRDSPLHF.

The chain employs TRBV6-6 and TRBJ1-4; 8 nucleotides align to TRBD1. The CDR3 totals 16 residues. The V and J ends lost 6 bases and 4 bases, in that order; junction bases with no gene match: 10. Germline V CDR1 and CDR2: MNHNY, SVGAGI (reference sequence). The CDR3 DNA follows: TGTGCCAGCAGAATCGCCGCGACAGGGGTTAATGAAAAACTGTTTTTT. It encodes CASRIAATGVNEKLFF.

The rearrangement joins TRBV5-1 to TRBJ2-7; TRBD1 might be the D (6 bases). Trimming cost V 0 bases and J 0 bases, with 10 bases left between them. There are 15 residues in the CDR3. Germline V gene sequence: CDR1 SGHRS, CDR2 YFSETQ. CDR3 protein: CASSLADRNSYEQYF. For the CDR3, the DNA is TGCGCCAGCAGCTTGGCCGACAGGAACTCCTACGAGCAGTACTTC.

The rearrangement uses TRBV19 and TRBJ2-1, with TRBD2 matching over 10 bases. The junction had 4 bases not matched to a gene; V was cut back by 5 bases and J by 9 bases. The CDR3 runs 13 residues. Germline lookup yields CDR1 LNHDA and CDR2 SQIVND (reference sequence). This CDR3 reads CASSPWTSGEQFF. CDR3 coding DNA: TGTGCCAGTAGTCCCTGGACTAGCGGTGAGCAGTTCTTC.

This chain connects TRBV5-4 to TRBJ2-1, with 10 bases matching TRBD2. V lost 2 bases and J lost 2; bases outside the gene matches: 7. The CDR3 is 17 residues long. CDR1 and CDR2 (germline): SGHNT, YYREEE (reference sequence). The chain's CDR3 is CASSFGAGGYTYNEQFF. The DNA for the CDR3 is TGTGCCAGCAGCTTCGGAGCGGGGGGGTATACCTACAATGAGCAGTTCTTC.

The chain has TRBV5-1 and TRBJ1-1, with 8 bases fitting TRBD1. V gave up 4 bases and J gave up 4 bases; unmatched junction bases: 6. The CDR3 extends over 14 amino acids. Germline loops: CDR1 SGHRS, CDR2 YFSETQ. CDR3 region: CASSVDRVLTEAFF. DNA for the CDR3: TGCGCCAGCAGCGTGGACAGGGTCCTCACTGAAGCTTTCTTT. Looking up the rest from reference TRBV5-1 and TRBJ1-1 gives the full variable domain: KAGVTQTPRYLIKTRGQQVTLSCSPISGHRSVSWYQQTPGQGLQFLFEYFSETQRNKGNFPGRFSGRQFSNSRSEMNVSTLELGDSALYLCASSVDRVLTEAFFGQGTRLTVV.

The V and J genes are TRBV12-3 or TRBV12-4 and TRBJ1-2; D gene ambiguous. Trimming took off 1 base at V and 1 base at J, with 4 bases between the two ends. This CDR3 has 13 amino acids. CDR3 nucleotides: TGTGCCAGCAGTTTAGGAGTTAACTATGGCTACACCTTC. Protein sequence: CASSLGVNYGYTF.

This clone was observed once. This chain connects TRBV5-1 to TRBJ2-5; 12 nucleotides align to TRBD1. J gave up 4 bases and V 4 bases, and 5 bases lay outside the gene matches. This CDR3 spans 15 amino acids. The V gene's germline CDR1 is SGHRS and CDR2 YFSETQ. The CDR3 is CASSPGTGGGETQYF. The CDR3 region has the DNA TGCGCCAGCAGCCCCGGGACAGGGGGCGGAGAGACCCAGTACTTC.

The V gene is TRBV6-5, the J gene TRBJ1-2; 8 bases match TRBD1. The CDR3 has 15 residues. Germline V lookup: CDR1 MNHEY, CDR2 SVGAGI. The V and J ends lost 8 bases and 5 bases, in that order; junction bases with no gene match: 13. CDR3 protein: CASLLRGQGAYGYTF. The CDR3 DNA reads as TGTGCCAGCCTCCTAAGGGGGCAGGGGGCTTATGGCTACACCTTC.

V is TRBV5-5 and J is TRBJ1-2; D not resolved. The length of the CDR3 is 16 residues. Trimming left V 4 bases short and J 4 bases short, with 20 bases between. Germline V lookup: CDR1 SGHKS, CDR2 YYEKEE (reference sequence). CDR3 sequence reads: CASSPLGEVPPYGYTF. The CDR3 DNA sequence: TGTGCCAGCAGCCCCCTCGGGGAGGTTCCTCCCTATGGCTACACCTTC. Variable domain in full (rest from reference TRBV5-5 and TRBJ1-2): DAGVTQSPTHLIKTRGQQVTLRCSPISGHKSVSWYQQVLGQGPQFIFQYYEKEERGRGNFPDRFSARQFPNYSSELNVNALLLGDSALYLCASSPLGEVPPYGYTFGSGTRLTVV.

The chain recombines TRBV18 with TRBJ2-7; 7 bases align to TRBD1. The length of the CDR3 is 14 residues. Germline V gene data show CDR1 as KGHSH and CDR2 as LQKENI. J gave up 2 bases and V 0 bases, and 1 base lay outside the gene matches. The chain's CDR3 is CASSPPGQTYEQYF. The CDR3 coding sequence is TGTGCCAGCTCACCACCGGGACAGACCTACGAGCAGTACTTC.

This chain uses TRBV14 with TRBJ2-5, with D hard to call. Germline V CDR1 and CDR2: SGHDN, FVKESK. This CDR3 spans 12 amino acids. V lost 4 bases and J 3 bases, leaving 6 bases between the germline ends. The CDR3 sequence is CASSRIEETQYF. CDR3 sequence (DNA): TGTGCCAGCAGCCGAATAGAAGAGACCCAGTACTTC.

The chain couples TRBV18 to TRBJ2-2; 8 nucleotides align to TRBD1. J lost 3 bases, V lost 10 bases, and 4 bases had no gene match. The CDR3 length is 13 residues. Germline-derived CDR1 and CDR2 are KGHSH and LQKENI. CDR3: CATETGDTGELFF. CDR3 sequence (DNA): TGTGCCACCGAGACAGGGGACACCGGGGAGCTGTTTTTT.

The rearrangement uses TRBV28 and TRBJ2-3; 7 positions agree with TRBD1. The germline CDR1 and CDR2 sequences are MDHEN and SYDVKM. Trimming cost V 6 bases and J 2 bases; bases outside gene matches: 8. This CDR3 is 15 amino acids long. The CDR3: CASSRTGASTDTQYF. DNA for the CDR3: TGTGCCAGCAGCCGTACAGGGGCCTCCACAGATACGCAGTATTTT.

This clone was observed a handful of times. V gene TRBV7-8 combines with J gene TRBJ1-5, with D hard to call. Germline V CDR1 and CDR2: SGHVS, FQNEAQ. Deletions cut 9 bases from V and 4 bases from J, with 13 bases between. This CDR3 contains 13 residues. CDR3 amino acids: CASSMRANQPQHF. The CDR3 nucleotides read TGTGCCAGTTCGATGAGGGCAAATCAGCCCCAGCATTTT.

This rearrangement joins TRBV6-2 or TRBV6-3 to TRBJ2-1; D possibly corresponds to TRBD2 (6 bases). This CDR3 region has 17 residues. Trimming removed 0 bases at V and 3 bases at J, with 15 bases between. Germline CDR1 reads MNHEY; CDR2 reads SVGEGT. The CDR3 region is CASSYSGGRRLYNEQFF. Written as DNA, the CDR3 is TGTGCCAGCAGTTACTCCGGAGGGAGGCGACTCTACAATGAGCAGTTCTTC.

The V and J genes are TRBV18 and TRBJ1-2; 7 nucleotides align to TRBD1. The CDR3 sequence is 12 residues long. CDR1 is KGHSH and CDR2 is LQKENI in the germline V gene. V trimming: 2 bases; J trimming: 7 bases; junction bases outside the gene matches: 1. DNA of the CDR3: TGTGCCAGCTCACCAGGACAGGCTGGCTACACCTTC. Protein: CASSPGQAGYTF.

V and J are TRBV5-1 and TRBJ1-2; tentative D call: TRBD1 (5 bases). V was shortened by 0 bases and J by 8 bases, with 20 bases between the two germline ends. Germline assignment: CDR1 SGHRS and CDR2 YFSETQ. The CDR3 has 16 residues. Written as DNA, the CDR3 is TGCGCCAGCAGCTTGGGAGACGGCGTCTACCGGGGGGGCTACACCTTC. Residues: CASSLGDGVYRGGYTF. Complete variable domain (other parts from reference TRBV5-1 and TRBJ1-2): KAGVTQTPRYLIKTRGQQVTLSCSPISGHRSVSWYQQTPGQGLQFLFEYFSETQRNKGNFPGRFSGRQFSNSRSEMNVSTLELGDSALYLCASSLGDGVYRGGYTFGSGTRLTVV.